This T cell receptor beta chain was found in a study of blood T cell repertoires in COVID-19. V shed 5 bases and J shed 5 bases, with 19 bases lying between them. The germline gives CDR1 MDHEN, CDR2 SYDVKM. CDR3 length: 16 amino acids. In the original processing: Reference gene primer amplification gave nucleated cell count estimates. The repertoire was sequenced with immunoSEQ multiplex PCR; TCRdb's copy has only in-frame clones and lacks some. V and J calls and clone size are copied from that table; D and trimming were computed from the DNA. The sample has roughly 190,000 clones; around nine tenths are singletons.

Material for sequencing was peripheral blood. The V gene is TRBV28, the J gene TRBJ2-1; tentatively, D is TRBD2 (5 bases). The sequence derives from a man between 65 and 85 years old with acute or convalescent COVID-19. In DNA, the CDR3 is TGTGCCAGCAGTCTCTGGGAGTCTCGGGGAAACAATGAGCAGTTCTTC. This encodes CASSLWESRGNNEQFF.